A single sample is the source of the 10 T cell receptor beta chains below, sequenced in a study of molecular identifiers for immune sequencing clone quantification. Each CDR3 protein is one row after TCRdb ran MiXCR on the PCR reads. The data show 250,000 to 350,000 distinct CDR3 sequences, over 20% seen once. The sequencing sample was made of naive CD8+ T cells from blood, with Jurkat cell RNA spiked in. This sample's subset: FACS-sorted CD8+CD4-CCR7+CD45RA+ naive T cells. All receptors come from a human donor in good health. Some libraries in this study had Jurkat cell RNA spiked in.

J is TRBJ2-6 and V is TRBV3-1; D unresolved. Looked up from germline, CDR1 is LGHDT and CDR2 is YNNKEL (reference sequence). Trimming shortened V by 0 bases and J by 0 bases, and 6 bases separated the two germline ends. CDR3 length: 16 residues. The CDR3 here is CASSQDWGSGANVLTF. The CDR3 DNA sequence: TGTGCCAGCAGCCAAGATTGGGGCTCTGGGGCCAACGTCCTGACTTTC.

The chain recombines TRBV30 with TRBJ2-7, with D perhaps matching TRBD2 (5 bases). Trimming left V 0 bases short and J 1 base short, with 16 bases between. From germline, CDR1 is GTSNPN and CDR2 SVGIG (reference sequence). The CDR3 spans 16 residues. The CDR3 region is CAWSVPHRTGSYEQYF. The CDR3 DNA follows: TGTGCCTGGAGTGTACCCCACCGGACTGGATCCTACGAGCAGTACTTC.

Only one count was recorded for this clonotype. This may stem from a read error, because a much larger clone lies one nucleotide away. The rearrangement links TRBV4-3 to TRBJ1-5; no definite D call. Germline V lookup: CDR1 LGHNA, CDR2 YSLEER. The CDR3 has 15 amino acids. V was cut by 0 bases and J by 4 bases, with 10 bases left in between. Here the CDR3 DNA reads TGCGCCAGCAGCCAAGAGGAGACGGCGAATCAGCCCCAGCATTTT. Its translation is CASSQEETANQPQHF.

Ten or more counts support this clonotype. This chain uses TRBV4-2 with TRBJ1-1; 8 bases line up with TRBD1. V trimming: 3 bases; J trimming: 3 bases; junction bases outside the gene matches: 3. The CDR3 is 14 residues long. Germline CDR1 and CDR2: LGHNA and YNFKEQ. CDR3 sequence reads: CASSHIQGDTEAFF. For the CDR3, the DNA is TGTGCCAGCAGCCACATACAGGGGGACACTGAAGCTTTCTTT.

This clonotype showed up many times. The CDR3 DNA sequence: TGCGCCAGCAGCTTGACAGGGGGCCCCTACGAGCAGTACTTC. Translation gives CASSLTGGPYEQYF. This chain uses TRBV5-1 with TRBJ2-7; 9 positions match TRBD1. CDR3 length: 14 residues. Germline V lookup: CDR1 SGHRS, CDR2 YFSETQ. J lost 2 bases, V lost 1 base, and 1 base had no gene match.

Points on this clonotype: This may come from a read error, since a much larger clone is one base off. Here the CDR3 omits its conserved ending phenylalanine or tryptophan, so a read error is the likely source. The rearrangement joins TRBV29-1 to TRBJ1-1, with a tentative D call TRBD1 (6 bases). The CDR3 is made up of 12 amino acids. The V end was cut by 5 bases, the J end by 1 base, with 8 bases between. Germline V gives CDR1 SQVTM, CDR2 ANQGSEA. The CDR3 bases are TGCAGCGTTACAGGGCCGAACACTGAAGCTTTCCTT. It translates to CSVTGPNTEAFL.

This clonotype was counted many times. The chain joins TRBV21-1 to TRBJ2-7. TRBV21-1 is designated a pseudogene. The CDR3 is 13 amino acids. DNA for the CDR3: TGTGCCAGCAGCAAAGAATGGACCTACGAGCAGTACTTC. Amino acids: CASSKEWTYEQYF.

The sample holds many counts of this clonotype. The chain uses TRBV5-8 and TRBJ1-3; D is undetermined. V shed 2 bases and J shed 4 bases, with 4 bases lying between them. The CDR3 totals 12 residues. The germline V gene has CDR1 SGHTS and CDR2 YDEGEE. CDR3 residues: CASSFSGNTIYF. The CDR3 DNA is TGTGCCAGCAGCTTTTCCGGAAACACCATATATTTT.

This clonotype was seen just once. J is TRBJ2-3 and V is TRBV11-2; perhaps TRBD1 as D (5 bases). With 1 base removed from V and 4 bases from J, the gap between germline ends came to 18 bases. CDR1 is SGHAT and CDR2 is FQNNGV in the germline V gene. This CDR3 is 17 amino acids long. The CDR3 protein is CASSLVGIRGSADTQYF. The CDR3 DNA is TGTGCCAGCAGCTTAGTGGGTATAAGGGGCAGTGCAGATACGCAGTATTTT.

This clonotype has ten or more counts. This chain joins TRBV7-2 and TRBJ2-3, with D tentatively TRBD1 (5 bases). The germline V and J ends were trimmed by 6 bases and 2 bases, with 18 bases remaining between them. CDR3 length: 16 residues. Germline V gene lookup returns CDR1 SGHTA and CDR2 FQGNSA. The chain's CDR3 is CASRINGRVYTDTQYF. As DNA, the CDR3 is TGTGCCAGCAGGATCAACGGCAGGGTCTACACAGATACGCAGTATTTT.